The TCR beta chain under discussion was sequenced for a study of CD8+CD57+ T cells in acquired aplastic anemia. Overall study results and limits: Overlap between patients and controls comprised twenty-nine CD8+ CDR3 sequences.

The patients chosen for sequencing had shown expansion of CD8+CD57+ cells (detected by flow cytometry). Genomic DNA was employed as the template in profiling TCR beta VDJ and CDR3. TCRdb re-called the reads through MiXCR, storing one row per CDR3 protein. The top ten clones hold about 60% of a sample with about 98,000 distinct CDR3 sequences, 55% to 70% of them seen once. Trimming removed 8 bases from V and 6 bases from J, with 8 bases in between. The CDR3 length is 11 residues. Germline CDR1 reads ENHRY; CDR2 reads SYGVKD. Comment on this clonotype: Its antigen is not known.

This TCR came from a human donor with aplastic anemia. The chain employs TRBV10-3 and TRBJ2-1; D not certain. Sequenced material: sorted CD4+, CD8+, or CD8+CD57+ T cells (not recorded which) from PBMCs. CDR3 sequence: CAIGTSNEQFF. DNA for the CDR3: TGTGCCATCGGAACAAGCAATGAGCAGTTCTTC.